The entry below gives a single T cell receptor beta chain sequence along with its context. What it recognizes is unknown. Sorting with CD45RO/CCR7/CD25/CD127/CD95/CD27 yielded naive, central memory, regulatory and stem-like memory CD4+ cells. This entry belongs to a study of beta chain features in type 1 diabetes. Trimming took off 10 bases at V and 7 bases at J, with 14 bases between the two ends. Germline V gene sequence: CDR1 ENHRY, CDR2 SYGVKD. CDR3 length: 12 amino acids. The investigators reverse transcribed all of the isolated RNA, so they sequenced expressed TCRB transcripts. Here immunoSEQ multiplex PCR was the method, and the copy in TCRdb shows in-frame clones only, minus some. The sample lists approximately 140,000 clones, roughly 10% occurring once. Study-wide findings and caveats: Shorter TCRB CDR3s, moderately but significantly so, were found in Type 1 diabetes patients in all four CD4+ subsets.

The chain employs TRBV10-3 and TRBJ2-1; D is possibly TRBD1 (6 bases). The specimen sequenced was central memory CD4+ T cells from blood. This TCR came from a man aged 25-45 years with type 1 diabetes. The CDR3 DNA is TGTGCCACCGCAAGGGGGTTAAATGAGCAGTTCTTC. Translating it yields CATARGLNEQFF.